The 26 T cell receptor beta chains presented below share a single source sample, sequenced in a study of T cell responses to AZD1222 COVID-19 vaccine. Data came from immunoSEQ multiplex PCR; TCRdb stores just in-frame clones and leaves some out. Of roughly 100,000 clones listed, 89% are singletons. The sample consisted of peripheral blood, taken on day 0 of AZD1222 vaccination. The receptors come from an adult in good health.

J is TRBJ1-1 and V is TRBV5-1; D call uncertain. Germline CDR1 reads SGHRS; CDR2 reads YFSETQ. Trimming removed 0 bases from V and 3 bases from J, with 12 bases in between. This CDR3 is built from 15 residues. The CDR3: CASSLESRTHTEAFF. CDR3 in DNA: TGCGCCAGCAGCTTGGAATCCAGAACTCACACTGAAGCTTTCTTT.

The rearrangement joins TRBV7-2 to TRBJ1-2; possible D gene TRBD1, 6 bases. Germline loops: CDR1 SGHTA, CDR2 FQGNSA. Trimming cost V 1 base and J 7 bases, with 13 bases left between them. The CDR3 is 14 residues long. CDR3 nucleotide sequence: TGTGCCAGCAGCTTAGAGGGGGAATCGGGTGGCTACACCTTC. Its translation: CASSLEGESGGYTF.

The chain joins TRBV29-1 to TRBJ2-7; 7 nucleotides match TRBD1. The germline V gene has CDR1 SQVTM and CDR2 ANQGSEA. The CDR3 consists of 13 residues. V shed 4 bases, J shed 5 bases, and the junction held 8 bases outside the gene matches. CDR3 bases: TGCAGCGTTGCCCAAACAGGGGCCGACGAGCAGTACTTC. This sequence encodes CSVAQTGADEQYF.

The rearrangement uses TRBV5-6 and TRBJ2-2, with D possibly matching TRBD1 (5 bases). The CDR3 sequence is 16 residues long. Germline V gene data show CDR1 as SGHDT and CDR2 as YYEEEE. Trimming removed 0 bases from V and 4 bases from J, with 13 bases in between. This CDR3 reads CASSLDVQRGTGELFF. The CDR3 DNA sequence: TGTGCCAGCAGCTTGGACGTCCAAAGGGGCACCGGGGAGCTGTTTTTT.

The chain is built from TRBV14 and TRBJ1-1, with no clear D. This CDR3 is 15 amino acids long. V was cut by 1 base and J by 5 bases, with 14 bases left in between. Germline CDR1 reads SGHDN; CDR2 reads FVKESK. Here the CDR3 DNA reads TGTGCCAGCAGCCAAGCGACTCCCAGAAGGACTGAAGCTTTCTTT. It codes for CASSQATPRRTEAFF.

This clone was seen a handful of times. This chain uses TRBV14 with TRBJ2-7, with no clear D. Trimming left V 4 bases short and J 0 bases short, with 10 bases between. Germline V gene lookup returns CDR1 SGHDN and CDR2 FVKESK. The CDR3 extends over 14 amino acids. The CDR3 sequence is CASSLARSSYEQYF. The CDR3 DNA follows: TGTGCCAGCAGCCTAGCTAGGAGCTCCTACGAGCAGTACTTC.

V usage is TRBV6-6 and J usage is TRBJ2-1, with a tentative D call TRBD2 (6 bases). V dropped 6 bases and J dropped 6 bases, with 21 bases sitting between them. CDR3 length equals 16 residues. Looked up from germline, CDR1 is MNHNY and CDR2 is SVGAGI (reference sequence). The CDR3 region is CASRTSSQVGANEQFF. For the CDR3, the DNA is TGTGCCAGCAGGACTAGTTCCCAGGTCGGGGCCAATGAGCAGTTCTTC.

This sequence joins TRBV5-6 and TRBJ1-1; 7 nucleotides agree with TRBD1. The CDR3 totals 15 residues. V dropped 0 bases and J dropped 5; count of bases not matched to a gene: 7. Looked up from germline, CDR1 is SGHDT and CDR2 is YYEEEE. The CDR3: CASSLVDRVSTEAFF. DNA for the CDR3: TGTGCCAGCAGCTTGGTAGACAGGGTTAGTACTGAAGCTTTCTTT.

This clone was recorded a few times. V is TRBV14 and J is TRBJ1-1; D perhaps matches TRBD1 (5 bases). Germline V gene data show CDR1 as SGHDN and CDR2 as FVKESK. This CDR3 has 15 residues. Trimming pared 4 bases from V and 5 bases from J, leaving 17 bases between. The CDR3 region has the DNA TGTGCCAGCAGCCGGACCGGGGGGTTAGGAACTGAAGCTTTCTTT. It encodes CASSRTGGLGTEAFF. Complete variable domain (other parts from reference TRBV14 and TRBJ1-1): EAGVTQFPSHSVIEKGQTVTLRCDPISGHDNLYWYRRVMGKEIKFLLHFVKESKQDESGMPNNRFLAERTGGTYSTLKVQPAELEDSGVYFCASSRTGGLGTEAFFGQGTRLTVV.

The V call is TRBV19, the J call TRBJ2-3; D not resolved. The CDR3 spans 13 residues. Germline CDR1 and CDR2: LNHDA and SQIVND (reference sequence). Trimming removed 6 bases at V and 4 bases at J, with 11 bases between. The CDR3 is CASSPRRADTQYF. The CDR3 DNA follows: TGTGCCAGTAGCCCTCGCCGGGCAGATACGCAGTATTTT.

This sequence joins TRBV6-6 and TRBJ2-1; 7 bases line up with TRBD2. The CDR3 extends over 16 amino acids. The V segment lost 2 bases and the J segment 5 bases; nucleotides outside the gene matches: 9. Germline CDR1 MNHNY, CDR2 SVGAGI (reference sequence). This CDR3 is CASSYDLGLGNNEQFF. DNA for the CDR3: TGTGCCAGCAGTTACGACCTAGGACTAGGAAACAATGAGCAGTTCTTC.

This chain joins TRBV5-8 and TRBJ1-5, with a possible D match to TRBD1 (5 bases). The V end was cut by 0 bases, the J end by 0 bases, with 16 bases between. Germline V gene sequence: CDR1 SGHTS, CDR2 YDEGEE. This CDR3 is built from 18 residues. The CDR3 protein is CASSLAPGWSNSNQPQHF. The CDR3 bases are TGTGCCAGCAGCTTGGCGCCAGGGTGGTCGAATAGCAATCAGCCCCAGCATTTT.

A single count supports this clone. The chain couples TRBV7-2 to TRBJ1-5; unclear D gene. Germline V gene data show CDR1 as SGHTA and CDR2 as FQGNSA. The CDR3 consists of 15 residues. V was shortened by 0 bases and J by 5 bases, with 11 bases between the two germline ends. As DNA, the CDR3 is TGTGCCAGCAGCTTAGCTTCTCTGGGGTATCAGCCCCAGCATTTT. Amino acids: CASSLASLGYQPQHF.

CDR3 DNA: TGTGCCACCAGGTTACAGGACCCCCCTCGAGATTCACCCCTCCACTTT. This sequence encodes CATRLQDPPRDSPLHF. The V gene is TRBV24-1, the J gene TRBJ1-6, with a weak D call TRBD1 (5 bases). Trimming pared 7 bases from V and 8 bases from J, leaving 20 bases between. Germline V CDR1 and CDR2: KGHDR, SFDVKD. This CDR3 is built from 16 residues.

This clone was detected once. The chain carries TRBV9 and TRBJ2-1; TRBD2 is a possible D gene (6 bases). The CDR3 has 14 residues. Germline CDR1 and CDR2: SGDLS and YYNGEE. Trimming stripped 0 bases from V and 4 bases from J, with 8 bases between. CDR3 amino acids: CASSVAEGYNEQFF. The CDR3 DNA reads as TGTGCCAGCAGCGTAGCGGAGGGGTACAATGAGCAGTTCTTC. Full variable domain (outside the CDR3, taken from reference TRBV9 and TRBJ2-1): DSGVTQTPKHLITATGQRVTLRCSPRSGDLSVYWYQQSLDQGLQFLIQYYNGEERAKGNILERFSAQQFPDLHSELNLSSLELGDSALYFCASSVAEGYNEQFFGPGTRLTVL.

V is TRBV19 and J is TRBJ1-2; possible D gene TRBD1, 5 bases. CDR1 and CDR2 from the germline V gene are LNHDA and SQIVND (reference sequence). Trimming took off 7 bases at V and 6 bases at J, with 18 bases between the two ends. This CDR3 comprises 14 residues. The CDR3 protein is CASTQPPGSDGYTF. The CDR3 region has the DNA TGTGCCAGTACCCAACCCCCAGGGTCGGATGGCTACACCTTC.

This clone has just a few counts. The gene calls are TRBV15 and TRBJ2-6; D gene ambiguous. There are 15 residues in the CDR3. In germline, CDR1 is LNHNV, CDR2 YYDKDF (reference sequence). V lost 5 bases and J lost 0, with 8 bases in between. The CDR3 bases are TGTGCCACCAGCCCAGAAAACTCTGGGGCCAACGTCCTGACTTTC. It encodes CATSPENSGANVLTF.

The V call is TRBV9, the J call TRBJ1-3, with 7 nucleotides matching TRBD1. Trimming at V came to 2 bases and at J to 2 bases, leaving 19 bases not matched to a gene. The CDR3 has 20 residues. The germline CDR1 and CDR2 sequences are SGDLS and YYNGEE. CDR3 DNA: TGTGCCAGCAGCGTCCGTTCACAGGGGTTCGGATTACTCGCTGGAAACACCATATATTTT. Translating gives CASSVRSQGFGLLAGNTIYF.

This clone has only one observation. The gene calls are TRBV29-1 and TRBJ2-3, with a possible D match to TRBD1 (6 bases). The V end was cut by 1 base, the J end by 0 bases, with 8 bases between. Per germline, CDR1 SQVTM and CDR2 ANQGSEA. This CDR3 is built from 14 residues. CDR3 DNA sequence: TGCAGCGTTGAAGCCAGGGGTAGCACAGATACGCAGTATTTT. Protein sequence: CSVEARGSTDTQYF.

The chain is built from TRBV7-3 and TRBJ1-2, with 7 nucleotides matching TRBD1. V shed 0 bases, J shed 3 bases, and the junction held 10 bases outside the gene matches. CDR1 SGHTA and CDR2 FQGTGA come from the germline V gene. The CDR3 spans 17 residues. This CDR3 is CASSLTPRTGPYYGYTF. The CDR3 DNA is TGTGCCAGCAGCTTAACCCCTAGGACAGGACCATACTATGGCTACACCTTC. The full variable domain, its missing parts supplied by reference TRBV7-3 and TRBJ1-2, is GAGVSQTPSNKVTEKGKYVELRCDPISGHTALYWYRQSLGQGPEFLIYFQGTGAADDSGLPNDRFFAVRPEGSVSTLKIQRTERGDSAVYLCASSLTPRTGPYYGYTFGSGTRLTVV.

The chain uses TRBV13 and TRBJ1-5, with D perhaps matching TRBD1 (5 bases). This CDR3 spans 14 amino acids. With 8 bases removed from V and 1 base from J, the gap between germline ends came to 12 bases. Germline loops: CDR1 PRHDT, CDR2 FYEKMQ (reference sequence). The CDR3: CASGAGPSNQPQHF. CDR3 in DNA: TGTGCCAGCGGGGCGGGGCCAAGCAATCAGCCCCAGCATTTT.

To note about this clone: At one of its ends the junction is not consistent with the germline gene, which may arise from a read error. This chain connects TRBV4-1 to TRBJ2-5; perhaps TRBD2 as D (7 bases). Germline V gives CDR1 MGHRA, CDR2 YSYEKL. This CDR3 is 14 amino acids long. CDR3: CASRRTGGEESQYF. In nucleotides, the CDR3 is TGCGCCAGCCGGCGGACGGGGGGCGAAGAGTCCCAGTACTTC.

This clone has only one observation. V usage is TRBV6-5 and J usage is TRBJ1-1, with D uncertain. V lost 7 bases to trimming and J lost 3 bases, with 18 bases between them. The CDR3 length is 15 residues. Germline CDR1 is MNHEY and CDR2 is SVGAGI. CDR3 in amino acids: CASTRTRGIDTEAFF. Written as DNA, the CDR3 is TGTGCCAGCACCCGAACGCGGGGTATTGACACTGAAGCTTTCTTT.

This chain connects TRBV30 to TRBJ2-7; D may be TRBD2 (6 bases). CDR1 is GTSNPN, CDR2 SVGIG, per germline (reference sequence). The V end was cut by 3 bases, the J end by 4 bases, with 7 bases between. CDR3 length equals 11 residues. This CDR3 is CAWSREYEQYF. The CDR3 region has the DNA TGTGCCTGGAGCCGGGAGTACGAGCAGTACTTC.

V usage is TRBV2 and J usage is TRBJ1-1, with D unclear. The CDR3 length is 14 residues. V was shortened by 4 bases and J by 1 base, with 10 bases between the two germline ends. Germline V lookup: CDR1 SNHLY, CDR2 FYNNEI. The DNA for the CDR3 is TGTGCCAGCAGTGTCTGGCAAACGAACACTGAAGCTTTCTTT. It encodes CASSVWQTNTEAFF.

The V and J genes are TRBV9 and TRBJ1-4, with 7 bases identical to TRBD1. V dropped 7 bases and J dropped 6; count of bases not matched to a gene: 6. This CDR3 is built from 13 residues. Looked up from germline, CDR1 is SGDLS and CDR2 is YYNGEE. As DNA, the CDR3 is TGTGCCAGCGCGACAGGGCCATATGAAAAACTGTTTTTT. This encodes CASATGPYEKLFF.